This T cell receptor (beta chain) was captured by sequencing in a study of OX40 agonist ivuxolimab in advanced cancers. Across the whole study: It was ivuxolimab, an agonistic anti-OX40 (CD134) antibody, that patients were treated with. Melanoma, hepatocellular carcinoma, head and neck or renal cell cancer occurred in dose-escalation patients. Anti-PD-1, anti-PD-L1 or anti-CTLA-4 therapy given earlier was allowed, and approximately 40% had some.

V gave up 3 bases and J gave up 5 bases; unmatched junction bases: 11. Germline CDR1 and CDR2: SGHTS and YDEGEE. This CDR3 has 15 amino acids. Data came from immunoSEQ multiplex PCR; TCRdb stores just in-frame clones and leaves some out. Of some 14,000 clones in the sample, roughly 60% are singletons; the top ten hold about 8.2%. At cycle 4 day 1, cycle 7 day 1, and baseline, blood was sampled. This clone has just a few counts. V is TRBV5-8 and J is TRBJ2-7; 7 bases align to TRBD1. Sequencing was performed on CD4+ or CD8+ T cells sorted from blood, taken in a trial of the OX40 agonist ivuxolimab. The receptor's source is an adult with an advanced solid tumor such as melanoma, head and neck, liver or kidney cancer. CDR3 coding DNA: TGTGCCAGCAGCTGGGGTCGACAGGGTTTCCACGAGCAGTACTTC. This sequence encodes CASSWGRQGFHEQYF.